The 19 T cell receptor beta chains in this list originate from one sample, sequenced in a study of cytotoxic CD8 clonotypes in ibrutinib-treated CLL. Assay: immunoSEQ multiplex PCR; the TCRdb copy retains only in-frame clones and omits some. The sample comprises 20,000 to 25,000 clones, roughly 70% of which are singletons, and under 35% rests with the top ten. The sequencing here drew on PBMCs, taken after 24 months of ibrutinib treatment. Receptors were obtained from a human donor with chronic lymphocytic leukemia.

The rearrangement uses TRBV7-9 and TRBJ2-7; D is unclear. V lost 1 base and J lost 5, with 9 bases in between. The CDR3 is 13 residues long. Looked up from germline, CDR1 is SEHNR and CDR2 is FQNEAQ (reference sequence). The CDR3 nucleotides read TGTGCCAGCAGCTTAGTCACCCGTCACGAGCAGTACTTC. Protein product: CASSLVTRHEQYF.

The chain couples TRBV5-6 to TRBJ2-5; D not resolved. Between the trimmed V and J ends, which lost 4 bases and 4 bases, there was a span of 5 bases. The germline gives CDR1 SGHDT, CDR2 YYEEEE. CDR3 length: 11 amino acids. The CDR3 sequence is CASSGLETQYF. CDR3 DNA: TGTGCCAGCAGCGGTTTAGAGACCCAGTACTTC.

This clone counts as medium-sized. The CDR3 nucleotides read TGTGCCAGCAGTGAAGTTCAGGGACAGGGAAACACCATATATTTT. This encodes CASSEVQGQGNTIYF. The rearrangement uses TRBV2 and TRBJ1-3; 7 positions match TRBD1. The CDR3 has 15 residues. Germline V lookup: CDR1 SNHLY, CDR2 FYNNEI. The J segment lost 4 bases and the V segment lost 1 base, leaving 4 bases of the junction unmatched.

This clone was counted at least ten times. The chain couples TRBV11-3 to TRBJ2-5; no firm D call. The germline gives CDR1 SGHNT, CDR2 YENEEA. Trimming took off 1 base at V and 5 bases at J, with 11 bases between the two ends. There are 14 residues in the CDR3. CDR3 protein: CASSLVMTGETQYF. The CDR3 region has the DNA TGTGCCAGCAGCTTAGTGATGACCGGGGAGACCCAGTACTTC.

This sequence joins TRBV19 and TRBJ1-2; a weak D match, TRBD1 (5 bases). The length of the CDR3 is 15 residues. Germline-derived CDR1 and CDR2 are LNHDA and SQIVND (reference sequence). Between the trimmed V and J ends, which lost 0 bases and 3 bases, there was a span of 11 bases. CDR3 DNA: TGTGCCAGTAGTATAGATCGGGACGGAGACTATGGCTACACCTTC. Translating it yields CASSIDRDGDYGYTF.

This clone has more than one count but fewer than ten. The V gene is TRBV19, the J gene TRBJ1-2; 7 bases fit TRBD1. The length of the CDR3 is 13 residues. Germline V gene lookup returns CDR1 LNHDA and CDR2 SQIVND (reference sequence). After removal of 5 bases from V and 4 bases from J, the junction contained 4 bases not matched to a gene. In nucleotides, the CDR3 is TGTGCCAGTAGTTGGGGACAGACCTATGGCTACACCTTC. This translates into CASSWGQTYGYTF.

The gene calls are TRBV7-9 and TRBJ1-2; 11 bases align to TRBD1. The CDR3 extends over 15 amino acids. Unmatched junction bases numbered 7, after V lost 4 bases and J lost 6 bases. Per the germline V gene, CDR1 is SEHNR and CDR2 is FQNEAQ (reference sequence). The CDR3 reads CASSSRTGGNDGYTF. The CDR3, as DNA: TGTGCCAGCAGCTCCCGGACAGGGGGCAATGATGGCTACACCTTC.

Relative to its sample, this clone is medium-sized. The chain carries TRBV19 and TRBJ1-6; D is unresolved. The CDR3 length is 15 residues. The ends were cut back, 0 bases at V and 10 bases at J, with 13 bases in the middle. Germline CDR1 reads LNHDA; CDR2 reads SQIVND (reference sequence). The CDR3 region is CASSIDRAAISPLHF. The CDR3 region has the DNA TGTGCCAGTAGTATAGATCGGGCGGCCATATCACCCCTCCACTTT.

The chain employs TRBV6-5 and TRBJ1-1; a possible D gene is TRBD1 (5 bases). CDR3 size: 14 residues. Trimming removed 6 bases from V and 1 base from J, with 12 bases in between. Germline CDR1 is MNHEY and CDR2 is SVGAGI. Here the CDR3 reads CASSPWGGNTEAFF. CDR3 coding DNA: TGTGCCAGCAGCCCCTGGGGGGGGAACACTGAAGCTTTCTTT.

This clone was picked up one time. V and J are TRBV5-4 and TRBJ2-5, with D possibly matching TRBD1 (5 bases). Germline V CDR1 and CDR2: SGHNT, YYREEE (reference sequence). Deletions cut 1 base from V and 2 bases from J, with 9 bases between. The CDR3 length is 14 residues. The CDR3 region is CASSLYQGQETQYF. In DNA, the CDR3 is TGTGCCAGCAGCTTGTACCAGGGACAAGAGACCCAGTACTTC.

The chain links TRBV7-9 to TRBJ1-6; D remains ambiguous. CDR1 is SEHNR, CDR2 FQNEAQ, per germline (reference sequence). CDR3 size: 16 residues. Trimming shortened V by 3 bases and J by 1 base, and 10 bases separated the two germline ends. CDR3 sequence: CASSFGMGSYNSPLHF. In nucleotides, the CDR3 is TGTGCCAGCAGCTTCGGGATGGGATCCTATAATTCACCCCTCCACTTT.

This rearrangement joins TRBV28 to TRBJ1-1; D is unresolved. CDR1 is MDHEN, CDR2 SYDVKM, per germline. The CDR3 length is 13 residues. V was shortened by 3 bases and J by 2 bases, with 7 bases between the two germline ends. CDR3 sequence reads: CASSLAGNTEAFF. CDR3 DNA: TGTGCCAGCAGTTTGGCGGGAAACACTGAAGCTTTCTTT.

The V gene is TRBV2, the J gene TRBJ1-2; 10 positions match TRBD1. Germline V gives CDR1 SNHLY, CDR2 FYNNEI. The trim removed 6 bases at V and 7 bases at J, leaving 8 bases unmatched. This CDR3 is built from 14 residues. This CDR3 is CASRPGTGALGYTF. As DNA, the CDR3 is TGTGCCAGCAGGCCCGGGACAGGGGCCCTTGGCTACACCTTC.

The V and J genes are TRBV30 and TRBJ2-3, with D perhaps TRBD2 (6 bases). V was pared by 4 bases and J by 2 bases, with 16 bases between. The CDR3 loop spans 15 amino acids. CDR1 is GTSNPN, CDR2 SVGIG, per germline (reference sequence). The CDR3: CAWTAGSVLTDTQYF. CDR3 DNA sequence: TGTGCCTGGACCGCGGGGTCAGTTCTCACAGATACGCAGTATTTT. Full variable domain (rest looked up from reference TRBV30 and TRBJ2-3): SQTIHQWPATLVQPVGSPLSLECTVEGTSNPNLYWYRQAAGRGLQLLFYSVGIGQISSEVPQNLSASRPQDRQFILSSKKLLLSDSGFYLCAWTAGSVLTDTQYFGPGTRLTVL.

The CDR3 is CASMEEDGYTF. CDR3 sequence (DNA): TGTGCCAGCATGGAGGAGGATGGCTACACCTTC. The chain joins TRBV25-1 to TRBJ1-2, with no clear D. With 7 bases removed from V and 6 bases from J, the gap between germline ends came to 9 bases. The germline gives CDR1 MGHDK, CDR2 SYGVNS. The length of the CDR3 is 11 residues.

This chain uses TRBV27 with TRBJ1-2, with D possibly matching TRBD1 (5 bases). CDR3 length: 16 residues. In germline, CDR1 is MNHEY, CDR2 SMNVEV (reference sequence). Trimming removed 6 bases from V and 2 bases from J, with 19 bases in between. The CDR3 sequence: CASRPSGGELNYGYTF. The CDR3 nucleotides are TGTGCCAGCAGGCCATCTGGGGGGGAGTTGAACTATGGCTACACCTTC.

V usage is TRBV5-5 and J usage is TRBJ1-2; D gene ambiguous. Germline V CDR1 and CDR2: SGHKS, YYEKEE (reference sequence). Between the trimmed V and J ends, which lost 6 bases and 7 bases, there was a span of 10 bases. CDR3 size: 11 residues. CDR3 DNA sequence: TGTGCCAGCACCGTCAACGGTGGCTACACCTTC. It specifies CASTVNGGYTF.

The chain links TRBV18 to TRBJ2-2; 7 positions match TRBD1. The ends lost 6 bases at V and 4 bases at J; junction bases unmatched: 5. The CDR3 runs 14 residues. Germline-derived CDR1 and CDR2 are KGHSH and LQKENI. The DNA for the CDR3 is TGTGCCAGCTCGTCGACAGGGCGCACCGGGGAGCTGTTTTTT. Its protein is CASSSTGRTGELFF.

The chain joins TRBV2 to TRBJ1-3; no clear D gene. Trimming took off 2 bases at V and 8 bases at J, with 4 bases between the two ends. CDR3 length: 11 residues. CDR1 and CDR2 from the germline V gene are SNHLY and FYNNEI. The CDR3 region has the DNA TGTGCCAGCAGTGAATATGACACCATATATTTT. Translated: CASSEYDTIYF.